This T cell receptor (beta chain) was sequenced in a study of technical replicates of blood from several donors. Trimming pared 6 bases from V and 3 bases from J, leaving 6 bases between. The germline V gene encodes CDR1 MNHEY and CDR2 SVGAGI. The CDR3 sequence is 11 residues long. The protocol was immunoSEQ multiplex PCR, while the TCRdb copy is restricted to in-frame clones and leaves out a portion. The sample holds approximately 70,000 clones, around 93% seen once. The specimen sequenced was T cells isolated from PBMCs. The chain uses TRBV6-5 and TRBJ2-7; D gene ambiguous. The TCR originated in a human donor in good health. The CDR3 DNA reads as TGTGCCAGCAGCACTGGCTACGAGCAGTACTTC. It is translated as CASSTGYEQYF.